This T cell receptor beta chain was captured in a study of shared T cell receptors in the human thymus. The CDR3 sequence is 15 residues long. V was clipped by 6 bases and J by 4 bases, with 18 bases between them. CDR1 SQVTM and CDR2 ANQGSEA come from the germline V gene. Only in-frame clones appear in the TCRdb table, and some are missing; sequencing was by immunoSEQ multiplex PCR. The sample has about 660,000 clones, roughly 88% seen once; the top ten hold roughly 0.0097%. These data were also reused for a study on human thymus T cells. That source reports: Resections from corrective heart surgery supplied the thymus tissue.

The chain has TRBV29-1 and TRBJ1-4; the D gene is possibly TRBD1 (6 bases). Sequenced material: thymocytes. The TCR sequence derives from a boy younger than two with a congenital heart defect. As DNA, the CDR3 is TGCAGCGTCGGGGACACCAAAAAAAATAATGAAAAACTGTTTTTT. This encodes CSVGDTKKNNEKLFF.